This entry lists 29 T cell receptor beta chains sequenced from one sample in a study of T cells in localized non-small cell lung cancer. Data came from immunoSEQ multiplex PCR; TCRdb stores just in-frame clones and leaves some out. Of roughly 20,000 clones in the sample, 85% to 90% were seen once. The sequencing here drew on peripheral blood, taken before any cancer treatment. These receptors were taken from a male donor aged 60 or older with stage I lung adenocarcinoma.

This rearrangement joins TRBV5-1 to TRBJ2-2, with 7 bases fitting TRBD1. V lost 0 bases, J lost 7 bases, and 3 bases stayed unmatched. The CDR3 is made up of 14 amino acids. Germline V lookup: CDR1 SGHRS, CDR2 YFSETQ. The CDR3 nucleotides are TGCGCCAGCAGCTTGGAGGGGGCGAGCGGGGAGCTGTTTTTT. Protein product: CASSLEGASGELFF.

This chain links TRBV30 with TRBJ1-2, with 12 bases identical to TRBD1. The CDR3 length is 15 residues. The germline V gene has CDR1 GTSNPN and CDR2 SVGIG (reference sequence). The V gene end was trimmed by 1 base and the J gene end by 2 bases; junction bases not matched to a gene: 2. Here the CDR3 reads CAWSEGQGANYGYTF. CDR3 in DNA: TGTGCCTGGAGTGAGGGACAGGGGGCGAACTATGGCTACACCTTC.

The V gene is TRBV10-2, the J gene TRBJ1-1; the D gene is possibly TRBD1 (6 bases). The length of the CDR3 is 11 residues. Germline values: CDR1 WSHSY, CDR2 SAAADI. Deletions cut 6 bases from V and 8 bases from J, with 10 bases between. The CDR3 here is CASSIQGEAFF. The CDR3 DNA follows: TGCGCCAGCAGCATCCAGGGGGAAGCTTTCTTT.

The chain joins TRBV27 to TRBJ1-2; weak D call: TRBD1 (5 bases). V lost 5 bases and J lost 7, with 23 bases in between. Germline V gives CDR1 MNHEY, CDR2 SMNVEV (reference sequence). The CDR3 covers 16 residues. CDR3 protein: CASSLLSSGAGGGYTF. The CDR3, as DNA: TGTGCCAGCAGTCTTCTCTCGTCCGGGGCCGGTGGTGGCTACACCTTC.

This chain uses TRBV5-1 with TRBJ2-5, with 8 bases identical to TRBD2. This CDR3 contains 16 residues. Germline trimming cut 4 bases from V and 1 base from J; bases unmatched to any gene: 9. Per the germline V gene, CDR1 is SGHRS and CDR2 is YFSETQ. CDR3 sequence reads: CASSTGGAISQETQYF. The DNA of the CDR3 is TGCGCCAGCAGCACGGGAGGGGCTATCAGCCAAGAGACCCAGTACTTC.

This clone was observed a handful of times. The chain recombines TRBV6-1 with TRBJ1-2, with 10 bases that match TRBD1. Germline V gene lookup returns CDR1 MNHNS and CDR2 SASEGT. This CDR3 contains 16 residues. V lost 4 bases, J lost 6 bases, and 11 bases stayed unmatched. This CDR3 reads CASSANSPGQGNGYTF. CDR3 sequence (DNA): TGTGCCAGCAGTGCGAACTCCCCGGGACAGGGGAATGGCTACACCTTC.

The V and J genes are TRBV7-2 and TRBJ2-1; weak D call: TRBD1 (6 bases). The V end was cut by 5 bases, the J end by 4 bases, with 12 bases between. This CDR3 region has 14 residues. From germline, CDR1 is SGHTA and CDR2 FQGNSA. CDR3 nucleotides: TGTGCCAGCAGCCCCCCGACAGGTTACAATGAGCAGTTCTTC. It encodes CASSPPTGYNEQFF.

J is TRBJ1-1 and V is TRBV27, with TRBD1 identical over 7 bases. From germline, CDR1 is MNHEY and CDR2 SMNVEV (reference sequence). The CDR3 totals 16 residues. V was clipped by 1 base and J by 11 bases; unmatched bases: 16. The CDR3, as DNA: TGTGCCAGCAGTTTATATCCGACAGGGCAGGACTATCGGGCTTTCTTT. It codes for CASSLYPTGQDYRAFF.

The chain links TRBV30 to TRBJ1-6; D remains unclear. Germline CDR1 is GTSNPN and CDR2 is SVGIG (reference sequence). The ends were cut back, 0 bases at V and 8 bases at J, with 23 bases in the middle. The CDR3 is made up of 18 amino acids. In DNA, the CDR3 is TGTGCCTGGAGTGTTCGAGGGTTCACTGATTCCGGGGATTCACCCCTCCACTTT. It yields the protein CAWSVRGFTDSGDSPLHF.

This chain connects TRBV4-1 to TRBJ2-5, with D tentatively TRBD1 or TRBD2 (5 bases each). The CDR3 length is 16 residues. Between the trimmed V and J ends, which lost 3 bases and 2 bases, there was a span of 16 bases. Germline CDR1 MGHRA, CDR2 YSYEKL. The CDR3: CASSHNGNRRQETQYF. Written as DNA, the CDR3 is TGCGCCAGCAGCCACAATGGGAACAGGAGGCAAGAGACCCAGTACTTC.

This chain uses TRBV18 with TRBJ1-2; no clear D. The germline CDR1 and CDR2 sequences are KGHSH and LQKENI. V was trimmed by 3 bases and J by 2 bases, leaving 7 bases between them. The CDR3 totals 13 residues. The CDR3 DNA follows: TGTGCCAGCTCACCGACGACAAACTATGGCTACACCTTC. Translation gives CASSPTTNYGYTF.

The chain combines TRBV19 with TRBJ2-2; weak D call: TRBD1 (5 bases). The V gene's germline CDR1 is LNHDA and CDR2 SQIVND (reference sequence). This CDR3 is 16 amino acids long. V shed 10 bases and J shed 5 bases, with 23 bases lying between them. The CDR3, as DNA: TGTGCCATCTCACATTGGGGCTGGCCACGAACCGGGGAGCTGTTTTTT. This translates into CAISHWGWPRTGELFF. Full variable domain (outside the CDR3, taken from reference TRBV19 and TRBJ2-2): DGGITQSPKYLFRKEGQNVTLSCEQNLNHDAMYWYRQDPGQGLRLIYYSQIVNDFQKGDIAEGYSVSREKKESFPLTVTSAQKNPTAFYLCAISHWGWPRTGELFFGEGSRLTVL.

V is TRBV21-1 and J is TRBJ1-1; the table's D call, TRBD1, was not checked against the DNA. TRBV21-1 constitutes a pseudogene. This CDR3 is 16 amino acids long. The DNA of the CDR3 is TGTGCCAGCAGCAAAGAATCGGACAGTGATGCCACTGAAGCTTTCTTT. As protein: CASSKESDSDATEAFF.

V and J are TRBV7-2 and TRBJ1-5; TRBD1 might be the D (6 bases). V was clipped by 5 bases and J by 2 bases, with 16 bases between them. Germline values: CDR1 SGHTA, CDR2 FQGNSA. The CDR3 runs 16 residues. The CDR3 protein is CASSLSRTAGNQPQHF. CDR3 coding DNA: TGTGCCAGCAGCCTTAGTAGGACAGCAGGCAATCAGCCCCAGCATTTT.

The chain employs TRBV5-1 and TRBJ2-3; D gene uncertain. Germline CDR1 and CDR2: SGHRS and YFSETQ. Trimming pared 0 bases from V and 4 bases from J, leaving 3 bases between. The CDR3 spans 12 residues. CDR3 protein: CASSLVSDTQYF. As DNA, the CDR3 is TGCGCCAGCAGCTTGGTATCAGATACGCAGTATTTT.

The chain links TRBV7-9 to TRBJ1-5, with TRBD1 as a possible D gene (6 bases). Trimming pared 0 bases from V and 2 bases from J, leaving 17 bases between. CDR3 length: 18 amino acids. Germline loops: CDR1 SEHNR, CDR2 FQNEAQ (reference sequence). The CDR3 protein is CASSLALGTGSGNQPQHF. CDR3 DNA: TGTGCCAGCAGCTTAGCGTTAGGAACAGGGTCAGGCAATCAGCCCCAGCATTTT.

This clone was observed a few times. This chain uses TRBV28 with TRBJ2-1; 11 bases map to TRBD2. The CDR3 runs 21 residues. Germline CDR1 and CDR2: MDHEN and SYDVKM. Trimming at V came to 1 base and at J to 3 bases, leaving 17 bases not matched to a gene. This CDR3 reads CASSLLSPGTSGSGYYNEQFF. The CDR3 DNA reads as TGTGCCAGCAGTTTATTGAGTCCCGGGACTAGCGGATCCGGCTACTACAATGAGCAGTTCTTC.

The genes are TRBV11-2 and TRBJ2-2; D perhaps matches TRBD2 (6 bases). The CDR3 runs to 15 residues. Trimming removed 1 base from V and 8 bases from J, with 14 bases in between. The V gene's germline CDR1 is SGHAT and CDR2 FQNNGV. The CDR3 sequence is CASSLAGAPSGELFF. In nucleotides, the CDR3 is TGTGCCAGCAGCTTAGCGGGAGCCCCAAGTGGGGAGCTGTTTTTT.

The V call is TRBV10-3, the J call TRBJ2-5; D is perhaps TRBD2 (6 bases). V dropped 0 bases and J dropped 5 bases, with 10 bases sitting between them. The germline gives CDR1 ENHRY, CDR2 SYGVKD. This CDR3 region has 14 residues. The CDR3 bases are TGTGCCATCAGTGAGTCAACTAGCTGGGAGACCCAGTACTTC. Its protein is CAISESTSWETQYF.

The chain recombines TRBV2 with TRBJ1-1; no firm D call. Germline CDR1 and CDR2: SNHLY and FYNNEI. Between the trimmed V and J ends, which lost 6 bases and 0 bases, there was a span of 5 bases. The CDR3 runs 12 residues. This CDR3 reads CASSGMNTEAFF. For the CDR3, the DNA is TGTGCCAGCAGCGGCATGAACACTGAAGCTTTCTTT.

The rearrangement joins TRBV29-1 to TRBJ1-3; 7 bases fit TRBD1. The CDR3 consists of 14 residues. Germline trimming cut 6 bases from V and 0 bases from J; bases unmatched to any gene: 5. In germline, CDR1 is SQVTM, CDR2 ANQGSEA. CDR3 region: CSVVRQGSGNTIYF. The CDR3 DNA reads TGCAGCGTAGTAAGACAGGGCTCTGGAAACACCATATATTTT.

The chain couples TRBV28 to TRBJ1-4, with 7 bases that match TRBD1. The J segment lost 7 bases and the V segment lost 6 bases, leaving 11 bases of the junction unmatched. This CDR3 region has 15 residues. The V gene's germline CDR1 is MDHEN and CDR2 SYDVKM. This CDR3 reads CASSPWTGRGEKLFF. CDR3 nucleotide sequence: TGTGCCAGCAGCCCCTGGACAGGTCGGGGTGAAAAACTGTTTTTT.

The V and J genes are TRBV30 and TRBJ2-5; D assignment may be TRBD1 or TRBD2 (5 bases each). This CDR3 has 14 residues. V was cut by 3 bases and J by 5 bases, with 16 bases left in between. Germline V gene sequence: CDR1 GTSNPN, CDR2 SVGIG (reference sequence). CDR3 DNA sequence: TGTGCCTGGAGCCCGGGTCACGGGACGGAGACCCAGTACTTC. This gives the protein CAWSPGHGTETQYF. Full variable domain (missing parts from reference TRBV30 and TRBJ2-5): SQTIHQWPATLVQPVGSPLSLECTVEGTSNPNLYWYRQAAGRGLQLLFYSVGIGQISSEVPQNLSASRPQDRQFILSSKKLLLSDSGFYLCAWSPGHGTETQYFGPGTRLLVL.

V is TRBV5-1 and J is TRBJ1-2; a weak D match, TRBD1 (6 bases). Deletions cut 4 bases from V and 7 bases from J, with 26 bases between. The CDR3 totals 17 residues. Germline V CDR1 and CDR2: SGHRS, YFSETQ. Here the CDR3 reads CASSPADSLSRSSGYTF. CDR3 DNA sequence: TGCGCCAGCAGCCCCGCGGACAGCCTAAGCCGCTCTTCTGGCTACACCTTC.

The chain uses TRBV7-2 and TRBJ1-2, with a tentative D call TRBD1 (6 bases). The CDR3 extends over 15 amino acids. Trimming pared 1 base from V and 1 base from J, leaving 10 bases between. CDR1 SGHTA and CDR2 FQGNSA come from the germline V gene. The CDR3 DNA is TGTGCCAGCAGCTTAGGGGGGACAAATAACTATGGCTACACCTTC. Protein sequence: CASSLGGTNNYGYTF. Combining the CDR3 with reference TRBV7-2 and TRBJ1-2 gives the whole variable domain GAGVSQSPSNKVTEKGKDVELRCDPISGHTALYWYRQSLGQGLEFLIYFQGNSAPDKSGLPSDRFSAERTGGSVSTLTIQRTQQEDSAVYLCASSLGGTNNYGYTFGSGTRLTVV.

The genes are TRBV28 and TRBJ1-3, with a weak D call TRBD1 (6 bases). Deletions cut 8 bases from V and 0 bases from J, with 14 bases between. Germline CDR1 and CDR2: MDHEN and SYDVKM. The CDR3 is 15 amino acids. CDR3 residues: CASEGGVSSGNTIYF. Written as DNA, the CDR3 is TGTGCCAGCGAGGGGGGTGTAAGCTCTGGAAACACCATATATTTT.

The chain uses TRBV9 and TRBJ1-1; the D gene is possibly TRBD1 (5 bases). The CDR3 is 17 residues long. V dropped 0 bases and J dropped 0 bases, with 15 bases sitting between them. Germline V gene sequence: CDR1 SGDLS, CDR2 YYNGEE. The CDR3 loop is CASSVGLGQIMNTEAFF. CDR3 coding DNA: TGTGCCAGCAGCGTAGGGTTAGGACAAATCATGAACACTGAAGCTTTCTTT.

This chain joins TRBV5-5 and TRBJ2-1; D is perhaps TRBD1 (5 bases). The V gene lost 1 base and the J gene lost 5 bases, with 10 bases spanning the gap. The CDR3 extends over 14 amino acids. From germline, CDR1 is SGHKS and CDR2 YYEKEE (reference sequence). The CDR3 is CASSLYQGDNEQFF. The CDR3 DNA is TGTGCCAGCAGCTTGTACCAGGGCGACAATGAGCAGTTCTTC.

This clone occurred once. The chain combines TRBV5-1 with TRBJ2-2, with D perhaps TRBD1 (5 bases). There are 14 residues in the CDR3. Trimming took off 0 bases at V and 4 bases at J, with 7 bases between the two ends. CDR1 is SGHRS, CDR2 YFSETQ, per germline. The CDR3 region has the DNA TGCGCCAGCAGCTTGGGACAGACCACCGGGGAGCTGTTTTTT. Encoded protein: CASSLGQTTGELFF. The variable domain in full, with the rest retrieved from reference TRBV5-1 and TRBJ2-2, is KAGVTQTPRYLIKTRGQQVTLSCSPISGHRSVSWYQQTPGQGLQFLFEYFSETQRNKGNFPGRFSGRQFSNSRSEMNVSTLELGDSALYLCASSLGQTTGELFFGEGSRLTVL.